The clone carrying this TCR beta chain was counted many times. The germline V gene has CDR1 SGHTA and CDR2 FQGTGA. V trimming: 1 base; J trimming: 7 bases; junction bases outside the gene matches: 9. This CDR3 comprises 15 residues. RNA transcripts provided the source from which TCR beta CDR3 regions were amplified. The HTBI set primed first-round TCR CDR3 RT-PCR. One entry per CDR3 protein results from TCRdb running MiXCR on the multiplex PCR reads. The data contain fewer than 900,000 distinct CDR3 sequences, about 17% of them seen just once; the ten biggest clones take up under 10%. This specimen belongs to a study of T cells in Graves' hyperthyroidism and ophthalmopathy.

The source is a man between 18 and 29 years old with Graves' hyperthyroidism. V is TRBV7-3 and J is TRBJ2-7, with 8 bases matching TRBD2. Sequenced: blood. The CDR3 region has the DNA TGTGCCAGCAGCTTAAATCCAGCGGGAGAGGGAGAGCAGTACTTC. Protein product: CASSLNPAGEGEQYF.